This TCR beta chain was observed in a study of blood T cells in healthy people across ages. This CDR3 contains 12 residues. Germline-derived CDR1 and CDR2 are MNHEY and SMNVEV (reference sequence). A remark on this clonotype: The antigen is undetermined.

Primed by a sample-barcoded 5' primer and a J-beta primer mix, a second PCR proceeded for roughly 7 to 12 cycles. No fewer than 3 million CDR3-containing paired-end reads came from each sample. TCRdb processed the 5' RACE reads anew with MiXCR; each CDR3 protein has one entry. The data show hundreds of thousands of distinct CDR3 sequences, 32% seen once. General observations from the study: Versus aged donors, long-lived donors had higher diversity and more naive CD4+ cells. Age showed a roughly linear inverse relationship with TCR beta diversity per million T cells. Diversity estimated from one million T cells was considered an underestimate.

The clonotype originates from a woman aged 80 or over in good health. Material: blood. The V call is TRBV27, the J call TRBJ2-1; TRBD2 is a possible D gene (6 bases). The J call may be incorrect, as the DNA end agrees better with TRBJ2-7. CDR3: CASSQTGSEQYF. In nucleotides, the CDR3 is TGTGCCAGCAGCCAGACCGGGAGTGAGCAGTACTTC.